Sequencing of this T cell receptor (beta chain) was carried out in a study of blood T cell repertoires in COVID-19. Background on the study: Spain, Italy and the United States supplied samples that represented acute and convalescent COVID-19.

Seattle enrolled patients during active infection and tracked them longitudinally. This clone was seen a handful of times. Authors' analysis steps: For nucleated cells, counts were estimated from reference gene primer amplification. Clones were read by immunoSEQ multiplex PCR, and TCRdb kept only the in-frame ones, dropping some. V and J calls and clone size are copied from that table; D and trimming were computed from the DNA. Counted here are 300,000 or so clones, roughly 90% occurring once; the ten biggest clones make up less than 3%. This CDR3 is built from 15 residues. Trimming took off 3 bases at V and 4 bases at J, with 12 bases between the two ends.

The V gene is TRBV23-1, the J gene TRBJ1-4; TRBD1 might be the D (5 bases). TRBV23-1 is given ORF status, its function remaining uncertain. This receptor was obtained from a woman under 40 with COVID-19, enrolled during active disease. Specimen: peripheral blood. CDR3 nucleotide sequence: TGCGCCAGCAGTCAGGCGGGGGGGGATAATGAAAAACTGTTTTTT. The encoded protein is CASSQAGGDNEKLFF.